This T cell receptor beta chain comes out of a study of cytomegalovirus exposure and HLA in healthy donors. General study points: When a later analysis compared HLA-associated TCR beta chains with equally common others, the HLA-associated chains turned out to be more clonally expanded and to have lower generation probabilities. There were several of the most significant clusters that appeared linked to common viral pathogens in a later analysis. The study assumed roughly uniform donor sequencing depth for presence/absence analyses.

Donors were ostensibly healthy at sampling, although undocumented immune exposures were probable. This clone was counted a few times. Its specificity is not known. CDR1 SGHNT and CDR2 YYREEE come from the germline V gene (reference sequence). V trimming: 4 bases; J trimming: 2 bases; junction bases outside the gene matches: 10. This CDR3 comprises 16 residues. The PCR made use of 60 Vbeta and 13 Jbeta primers. The protocol was immunoSEQ multiplex PCR, while the TCRdb copy is restricted to in-frame clones and leaves out a portion. The table shows about 97,000 clones, with roughly 9.4% occurring only once.

The chain has TRBV5-4 and TRBJ2-3; 7 positions match TRBD2. The sequence came from a man in his fifties in good health and CMV-seropositive. The sample consisted of PBMCs. The CDR3 loop is CASSAEPSGYTDTQYF. The DNA for the CDR3 is TGTGCCAGCAGCGCAGAGCCTAGCGGTTACACAGATACGCAGTATTTT.